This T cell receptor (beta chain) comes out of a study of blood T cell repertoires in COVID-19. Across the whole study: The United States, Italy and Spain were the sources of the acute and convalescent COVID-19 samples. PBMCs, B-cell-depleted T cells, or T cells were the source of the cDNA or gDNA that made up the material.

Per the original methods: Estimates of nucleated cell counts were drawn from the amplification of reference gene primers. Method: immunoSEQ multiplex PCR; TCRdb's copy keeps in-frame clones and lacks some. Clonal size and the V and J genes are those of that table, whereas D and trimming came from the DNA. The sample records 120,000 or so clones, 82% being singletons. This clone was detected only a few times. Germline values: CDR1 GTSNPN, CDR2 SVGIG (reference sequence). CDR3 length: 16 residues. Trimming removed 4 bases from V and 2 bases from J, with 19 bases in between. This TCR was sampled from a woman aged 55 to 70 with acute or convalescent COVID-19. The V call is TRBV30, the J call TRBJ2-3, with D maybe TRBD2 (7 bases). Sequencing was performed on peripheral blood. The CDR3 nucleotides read TGTGCCTGGATGGGGGGGCGGGTCTTTTCCACAGATACGCAGTATTTT. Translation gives CAWMGGRVFSTDTQYF. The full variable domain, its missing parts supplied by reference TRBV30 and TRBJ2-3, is SQTIHQWPATLVQPVGSPLSLECTVEGTSNPNLYWYRQAAGRGLQLLFYSVGIGQISSEVPQNLSASRPQDRQFILSSKKLLLSDSGFYLCAWMGGRVFSTDTQYFGPGTRLTVL.